This T cell receptor beta chain appears in the sequencing data of a study of patients and donors after allogeneic stem cell transplantation. TCRdb passed the RT-PCR reads through MiXCR, listing each CDR3 protein once. This table has about 200,000 distinct CDR3 sequences, around two fifths appearing once. The CDR3 consists of 15 residues. From germline, CDR1 is LGHNA and CDR2 YSLEER. Deletions cut 4 bases from V and 1 base from J, with 13 bases between. The clonotype originates from a human donor who was either an allogeneic HSCT recipient or a stem cell or donor lymphocyte infusion donor (not recorded which). It is not recorded whose cells these are; they may come from a transplant donor. Sequences were obtained from blood, either unsorted or a sorted T cell fraction (not recorded which). The chain employs TRBV4-3 and TRBJ1-1; a weak D match, TRBD1 (6 bases). CDR3 nucleotides: TGCGCCAGCAGCCCTTTTTCACAGGGGAACACTGAAGCTTTCTTT. Protein: CASSPFSQGNTEAFF.